One sample yielded the 21 T cell receptor beta chains listed below, sequenced in a study of blood T cell repertoires in COVID-19. Sequencing was performed with immunoSEQ multiplex PCR; in TCRdb, only in-frame clones are kept and a portion is missing. Of 150,000 to 180,000 clones in the sample, 76% were seen once. Sequences were obtained from peripheral blood. The receptors were gathered from a woman aged 80 or over with acute or convalescent COVID-19.

The V and J genes are TRBV6-2 or TRBV6-3 and TRBJ1-2, with TRBD1 matching over 8 bases. V dropped 2 bases and J dropped 5; count of bases not matched to a gene: 4. CDR3 length: 14 amino acids. The germline V gene encodes CDR1 MNHEY and CDR2 SVGEGT. The CDR3 region is CASSYGGQDYGYTF. CDR3 nucleotides: TGTGCCAGCAGTTACGGGGGACAGGATTATGGCTACACCTTC.

The chain is built from TRBV3-1 (or the pseudogene TRBV3-2) and TRBJ2-3; 8 nucleotides line up with TRBD2. The CDR3 has 16 amino acids. Germline V gene lookup returns CDR1 LGHDT and CDR2 YNNKEL (reference sequence). Trimming removed 4 bases from V and 4 bases from J; junction bases left unmatched: 10. The CDR3 sequence: CASSRAPGLVADTQYF. CDR3 nucleotide sequence: TGTGCCAGCAGCCGGGCTCCGGGACTAGTGGCAGATACGCAGTATTTT.

This CDR3 is CASSYSGAAGNTIYF. Written as DNA, the CDR3 is TGTGCCAGCAGTTACTCAGGGGCTGCTGGAAACACCATATATTTT. The rearrangement joins TRBV6-5 to TRBJ1-3, with D possibly being TRBD1 (5 bases). V dropped 0 bases and J dropped 2 bases, with 8 bases sitting between them. This CDR3 is built from 15 residues. Germline V gene sequence: CDR1 MNHEY, CDR2 SVGAGI.

The chain recombines TRBV3-1 (or the pseudogene TRBV3-2) with TRBJ2-3; 8 nucleotides align to TRBD2. Germline-derived CDR1 and CDR2 are LGHDT and YNNKEL (reference sequence). Trimming cost V 3 bases and J 2 bases; bases outside gene matches: 7. The CDR3 spans 16 residues. CDR3 coding DNA: TGTGCCAGCAGCCACTATAGCGGGGAGGTCACAGATACGCAGTATTTT. It specifies CASSHYSGEVTDTQYF.

This chain links TRBV7-2 with TRBJ1-2; tentatively, D is TRBD1 (6 bases). The CDR3 runs 15 residues. Germline lookup yields CDR1 SGHTA and CDR2 FQGNSA. V lost 5 bases to trimming and J lost 7 bases, with 20 bases between them. CDR3 sequence reads: CASSLTRTVFVGYTF. The DNA of the CDR3 is TGTGCCAGCAGCCTAACCCGGACAGTCTTCGTTGGCTACACCTTC.

The genes are TRBV6-6 and TRBJ2-2; 8 positions match TRBD1. Germline lookup yields CDR1 MNHNY and CDR2 SVGAGI (reference sequence). This CDR3 has 14 residues. V was pared by 8 bases and J by 1 base, with 3 bases of the junction left unmatched. The CDR3: CASSGTGNTGELFF. DNA for the CDR3: TGTGCCAGCTCGGGGACAGGGAACACCGGGGAGCTGTTTTTT.

This chain joins TRBV29-1 and TRBJ1-2; D possibly corresponds to TRBD1 (5 bases). Trimming shortened V by 7 bases and J by 8 bases, and 23 bases separated the two germline ends. Germline CDR1 SQVTM, CDR2 ANQGSEA. The CDR3 loop spans 14 amino acids. The CDR3 nucleotides read TGCAGCGCCCTGTCCCTTGGGGGGTCGGGGGGCTACACCTTC. Translated, it gives CSALSLGGSGGYTF.

With respect to this clone: A much larger clone is a single base away; this may be a read error. Distinct nucleotide sequences in the sample also encode this CDR3. The chain links TRBV5-5 to TRBJ2-5; D is unclear. The V end was cut by 5 bases, the J end by 4 bases, with 12 bases between. Germline V gene sequence: CDR1 SGHKS, CDR2 YYEKEE (reference sequence). This CDR3 comprises 13 residues. The CDR3 region has the DNA TGTGCCAGCAGTTTTTCGTCTTTAGAGACCCAGTACTTC. This encodes CASSFSSLETQYF.

The chain joins TRBV5-1 to TRBJ2-3; 10 positions agree with TRBD2. J gave up 6 bases and V 3 bases, and 4 bases lay outside the gene matches. The germline V gene encodes CDR1 SGHRS and CDR2 YFSETQ. The CDR3 runs to 14 residues. The CDR3 DNA reads as TGCGCCAGCAGCTCCGGACTAGCGGCGGATACGCAGTATTTT. Residues: CASSSGLAADTQYF.

V usage is TRBV19 and J usage is TRBJ1-3; TRBD1 agrees at 7 bases. J gave up 3 bases and V 8 bases, and 10 bases lay outside the gene matches. The CDR3 totals 15 residues. CDR1 and CDR2 from the germline V gene are LNHDA and SQIVND (reference sequence). CDR3 loop: CASGYDRVGGNTIYF. The CDR3 bases are TGTGCCAGTGGATATGACAGGGTGGGTGGAAACACCATATATTTT.

CDR3 loop: CATGTSGNHNEQFF. Here the CDR3 DNA reads TGTGCCACCGGGACTAGCGGGAACCACAATGAGCAGTTCTTC. The J gene is TRBJ2-1, the V gene TRBV19; 13 bases align to TRBD2. Trimming took 10 bases from V and 5 from J; bases not matched to a gene: 5. Germline V CDR1 and CDR2: LNHDA, SQIVND (reference sequence). The length of the CDR3 is 14 residues.

This clone was seen more than once but under ten times. This chain connects TRBV7-9 to TRBJ2-1, with 9 nucleotides matching TRBD1. Per the germline V gene, CDR1 is SEHNR and CDR2 is FQNEAQ (reference sequence). The CDR3 length is 14 residues. The V gene end was trimmed by 4 bases and the J gene end by 7 bases; junction bases not matched to a gene: 5. The CDR3 DNA is TGTGCCAGCAGCTCAGACAGGGGGTGGAATGAGCAGTTCTTC. Protein product: CASSSDRGWNEQFF.

This chain joins TRBV4-1 and TRBJ1-5, with unresolved D. The length of the CDR3 is 15 residues. V lost 1 base and J 2 bases, leaving 9 bases between the germline ends. Looked up from germline, CDR1 is MGHRA and CDR2 is YSYEKL. CDR3 coding DNA: TGCGCCAGCAGCCAAGGGGAGTCAGGCAATCAGCCCCAGCATTTT. Translating it yields CASSQGESGNQPQHF.

The rearrangement joins TRBV5-8 to TRBJ1-5; perhaps TRBD1 as D (6 bases). This CDR3 is 14 amino acids long. CDR1 and CDR2 (germline): SGHTS, YDEGEE. Trimming shortened V by 4 bases and J by 3 bases, and 11 bases separated the two germline ends. The chain's CDR3 is CASSLGQSNQPQHF. Written as DNA, the CDR3 is TGTGCCAGCAGCCTAGGACAGTCCAATCAGCCCCAGCATTTT.

The V call is TRBV11-3, the J call TRBJ2-1; D perhaps matches TRBD1 (6 bases). CDR1 and CDR2 from the germline V gene are SGHNT and YENEEA. This CDR3 has 14 amino acids. Trimming cost V 0 bases and J 5 bases, with 8 bases left between them. The DNA for the CDR3 is TGTGCCAGCAGCTTAGACGGGACACACAATGAGCAGTTCTTC. Its protein product is CASSLDGTHNEQFF.

The J gene is TRBJ2-2, the V gene TRBV19; TRBD2 matches at 9 bases. This CDR3 has 15 amino acids. Germline V gene data show CDR1 as LNHDA and CDR2 as SQIVND (reference sequence). With 9 bases clipped from V and 1 base from J, the junction kept 6 bases outside the gene matches. The CDR3 is CASLDSGRNTGELFF. The DNA for the CDR3 is TGTGCCAGCTTGGATAGCGGGAGGAACACCGGGGAGCTGTTTTTT.

Worth noting for this clone: A read error may produce the germline difference seen at one junction end. This rearrangement joins TRBV7-7 to TRBJ2-6; D might be TRBD1 (5 bases). Germline lookup yields CDR1 SSHAT and CDR2 FNYEAQ (reference sequence). The CDR3 contains 15 residues. The CDR3 region is CASSLDSSGANVLTF. The DNA of the CDR3 is TGTGCTAGCAGCTTAGACAGCTCTGGGGCCAACGTCCTGACTTTC. Based on the CDR3 plus reference TRBV7-7 and TRBJ2-6, the full variable domain is GAGVSQSPRYKVTKRGQDVTLRCDPISSHATLYWYQQALGQGPEFLTYFNYEAQPDKSGLPSDRFSAERPEGSISTLTIQRTEQRDSAMYRCASSLDSSGANVLTFGAGSRLTVL.

CDR3 amino acids: CAWSSGVDLLHF. CDR3 nucleotide sequence: TGTGCCTGGAGTTCCGGGGTGGACCTCCTACATTTT. The V call is TRBV30, the J call TRBJ1-5, with no clear D. Trimming cost V 2 bases and J 16 bases, with 18 bases left between them. The CDR3 spans 12 residues. Germline V gene sequence: CDR1 GTSNPN, CDR2 SVGIG (reference sequence).

This rearrangement joins TRBV5-8 to TRBJ1-1; D not resolved. The CDR3 has 15 amino acids. Deletions cut 4 bases from V and 1 base from J, with 14 bases between. CDR1 is SGHTS, CDR2 YDEGEE, per germline. CDR3 sequence reads: CASSVGRRPNTEAFF. CDR3 sequence (DNA): TGTGCCAGCAGCGTAGGAAGGAGACCGAACACTGAAGCTTTCTTT.

The rearrangement links TRBV4-2 to TRBJ1-5, with 8 bases matching TRBD1. The CDR3 loop spans 18 amino acids. V was pared by 4 bases and J by 5 bases, with 16 bases of the junction left unmatched. CDR1 LGHNA and CDR2 YNFKEQ come from the germline V gene. The CDR3 region has the DNA TGTGCCAGCAGCCTTTATCTAACCTCCGGGACAGGCTATCAGCCCCAGCATTTT. Amino acid sequence: CASSLYLTSGTGYQPQHF.

The V gene is TRBV5-1, the J gene TRBJ2-3; 8 bases align to TRBD2. Germline V gene lookup returns CDR1 SGHRS and CDR2 YFSETQ. This CDR3 comprises 19 residues. With V trimmed by 5 bases and J by 1 base, 18 bases remained unmatched. CDR3 sequence: CASRPQEAASGSGTDTQYF. The CDR3 coding sequence is TGCGCCAGCAGACCGCAAGAGGCGGCCAGCGGGAGTGGCACAGATACGCAGTATTTT. Full variable domain (missing parts from reference TRBV5-1 and TRBJ2-3): KAGVTQTPRYLIKTRGQQVTLSCSPISGHRSVSWYQQTPGQGLQFLFEYFSETQRNKGNFPGRFSGRQFSNSRSEMNVSTLELGDSALYLCASRPQEAASGSGTDTQYFGPGTRLTVL.